Included here is one T cell receptor (beta chain) sequence, with context. The data were taken from a study of T cell responses to AZD1222 COVID-19 vaccine. Germline loops: CDR1 SGHTA, CDR2 FQGNSA. The CDR3 is 16 residues long. J gave up 6 bases and V 4 bases, and 9 bases lay outside the gene matches. Some clones are missing from TCRdb's copy, which holds only in-frame ones; the method was immunoSEQ multiplex PCR. The table has 100,000 or so clones, roughly nine tenths seen once. The sample consisted of peripheral blood, taken 28 days after the second AZD1222 dose. This clonotype originated in an adult who received the AZD1222 COVID-19 vaccine. The chain links TRBV7-2 to TRBJ1-1; 12 bases agree with TRBD1. The CDR3 reads CASSSVPGQGASEAFF. The DNA for the CDR3 is TGTGCCAGCAGCTCCGTACCGGGACAGGGGGCTTCTGAAGCTTTCTTT.